These 25 T cell receptor beta chains were all obtained from the same sample, sequenced in a study of blood T cell repertoires in COVID-19 (dated by TCRdb to the early 2020s). Libraries were built with the immunoSEQ multiplex PCR assay. TCRdb obtained this table from immuneACCESS and retained in-frame rearrangements with V and J assigned. These tables miss some clones; where compared with another copy, unresolved V genes account for less than half of the shortfall, and the remainder is unexplained. Counted in this sample were about 180,000 clones; about 81% of them appeared once. The ten largest clones take up over 9.5% of the sample. Sequences were obtained from peripheral blood. These receptors all come from a woman aged 80 or over with COVID-19, enrolled during active disease.

This rearrangement joins TRBV6-5 to TRBJ2-1; D remains unclear. CDR1 is MNHEY and CDR2 is SVGAGI in the germline V gene. V was trimmed by 1 base and J by 9 bases, leaving 10 bases between them. The CDR3 spans 13 residues. DNA for the CDR3: TGTGCCAGCAGTTACTTAATAGCTTCTGAGCAGTTCTTC. Encoded protein: CASSYLIASEQFF.

V is TRBV5-1 and J is TRBJ2-2; 9 nucleotides agree with TRBD2. Germline V lookup: CDR1 SGHRS, CDR2 YFSETQ. V was pared by 0 bases and J by 2 bases, with 14 bases of the junction left unmatched. CDR3 length equals 20 residues. The CDR3 sequence is CASSLATYGGRADNTGELFF. The CDR3 bases are TGCGCCAGCAGCTTGGCCACGTACGGCGGGAGGGCCGATAACACCGGGGAGCTGTTTTTT.

J is TRBJ2-3 and V is TRBV19; D uncertain. Germline V CDR1 and CDR2: LNHDA, SQIVND (reference sequence). The CDR3 is made up of 15 amino acids. With 5 bases removed from V and 0 bases from J, the gap between germline ends came to 12 bases. DNA of the CDR3: TGTGCCAGTAGTCCCTACCTACGAAGCACAGATACGCAGTATTTT. Its translation: CASSPYLRSTDTQYF.

V is TRBV7-9 and J is TRBJ2-7; D is possibly TRBD1 (5 bases). In germline, CDR1 is SEHNR, CDR2 FQNEAQ (reference sequence). V lost 5 bases, J lost 1 base, and 18 bases lay in between. This CDR3 comprises 16 residues. The CDR3 protein is CASSPSQGVWSYEQYF. The CDR3, as DNA: TGTGCCAGCAGCCCATCCCAGGGTGTATGGTCCTACGAGCAGTACTTC.

The gene calls are TRBV7-9 and TRBJ2-2, with a tentative D call TRBD2 (6 bases). This CDR3 is 14 amino acids long. Trimming pared 2 bases from V and 6 bases from J, leaving 10 bases between. The germline CDR1 and CDR2 sequences are SEHNR and FQNEAQ (reference sequence). CDR3 residues: CASSLTGGPGELFF. The CDR3 bases are TGTGCCAGCAGCTTAACCGGAGGGCCCGGGGAGCTGTTTTTT.

This rearrangement joins TRBV30 to TRBJ1-2; 11 bases align to TRBD1. V shed 5 bases and J 4 bases; nucleotides not matched to a gene: 6. Germline CDR1 reads GTSNPN; CDR2 reads SVGIG (reference sequence). CDR3 length: 14 amino acids. This CDR3 is CAWGQGATSYGYTF. For the CDR3, the DNA is TGTGCCTGGGGACAGGGGGCGACCTCCTATGGCTACACCTTC.

V usage is TRBV18 and J usage is TRBJ2-3, with a weak D call TRBD1 (5 bases). From germline, CDR1 is KGHSH and CDR2 LQKENI. The CDR3 is 15 residues long. Between the trimmed V and J ends, which lost 3 bases and 1 base, there was a span of 11 bases. The CDR3 spells CASSPGQVRTDTQYF. For the CDR3, the DNA is TGTGCCAGCTCACCCGGACAAGTCCGCACAGATACGCAGTATTTT.

This chain joins TRBV3-1 (or the pseudogene TRBV3-2) and TRBJ1-4, with unresolved D. The CDR3 loop spans 14 amino acids. The germline CDR1 and CDR2 sequences are LGHDT and YNNKEL (reference sequence). Deletions cut 4 bases from V and 4 bases from J, with 10 bases between. The CDR3 bases are TGTGCCAGCAGCCCTATCCCCAATAATGAAAAACTGTTTTTT. Translating it yields CASSPIPNNEKLFF.

This clone was picked up a small number of times. The chain has TRBV19 and TRBJ1-3; 8 bases match TRBD1. The CDR3 has 15 residues. Germline trimming cut 4 bases from V and 2 bases from J; bases unmatched to any gene: 4. Germline V gene data show CDR1 as LNHDA and CDR2 as SQIVND (reference sequence). The CDR3 spells CASSTGTGPGNTIYF. Here the CDR3 DNA reads TGTGCCAGTAGTACCGGGACAGGACCTGGAAACACCATATATTTT.

J is TRBJ1-2 and V is TRBV27; 7 bases fit TRBD1. CDR3 length: 12 residues. CDR1 is MNHEY, CDR2 SMNVEV, per germline (reference sequence). J gave up 8 bases and V 3 bases, and 3 bases lay outside the gene matches. The CDR3 DNA sequence: TGTGCCAGCAGTTTTAGGGGGCGAGGCTACACCTTC. As protein: CASSFRGRGYTF.

The chain uses TRBV28 and TRBJ2-2, with a tentative D call TRBD1 (6 bases). Germline-derived CDR1 and CDR2 are MDHEN and SYDVKM. Between the trimmed V and J ends, which lost 3 bases and 5 bases, there was a span of 13 bases. The CDR3 sequence is 15 residues long. In nucleotides, the CDR3 is TGTGCCAGCAGTTTTAAACAGGGTGAAACCGGGGAGCTGTTTTTT. It is translated as CASSFKQGETGELFF.

This chain uses TRBV2 with TRBJ1-2; D remains ambiguous. Germline lookup yields CDR1 SNHLY and CDR2 FYNNEI. The CDR3 runs 11 residues. With 4 bases removed from V and 8 bases from J, the gap between germline ends came to 8 bases. The CDR3 coding sequence is TGTGCCAGCAGTGGAGGCTTCGGCTACACCTTC. Translated: CASSGGFGYTF.

The V gene is TRBV15, the J gene TRBJ2-3, with 13 bases that match TRBD2. V shed 5 bases and J 3 bases; nucleotides not matched to a gene: 8. This CDR3 is 17 amino acids long. The V gene's germline CDR1 is LNHNV and CDR2 YYDKDF (reference sequence). CDR3 region: CATSFPGLAGETDTQYF. In nucleotides, the CDR3 is TGTGCCACCAGCTTTCCCGGACTAGCGGGAGAAACAGATACGCAGTATTTT. Combining the CDR3 with reference TRBV15 and TRBJ2-3 gives the whole variable domain DAMVIQNPRYQVTQFGKPVTLSCSQTLNHNVMYWYQQKSSQAPKLLFHYYDKDFNNEADTPDNFQSRRPNTSFCFLDIRSPGLGDTAMYLCATSFPGLAGETDTQYFGPGTRLTVL.

The rearrangement uses TRBV3-1 (or the pseudogene TRBV3-2) and TRBJ2-1; D may be TRBD2 (6 bases). Germline V gene lookup returns CDR1 LGHDT and CDR2 YNNKEL (reference sequence). V lost 3 bases and J 3 bases, leaving 12 bases between the germline ends. The CDR3 has 15 residues. CDR3: CASSHSREGYNEQFF. The CDR3 nucleotides are TGTGCCAGCAGCCATTCGCGGGAAGGCTACAATGAGCAGTTCTTC.

The chain joins TRBV5-1 to TRBJ1-1; D gene unclear. The CDR3 spans 13 residues. CDR1 SGHRS and CDR2 YFSETQ come from the germline V gene. The V end lost 2 bases, the J end lost 10 bases, and 15 bases lay between the germline ends. CDR3 residues: CASSFLRWFAAFF. DNA for the CDR3: TGCGCCAGCAGCTTCCTCCGGTGGTTTGCAGCTTTCTTT.

The V and J genes are TRBV18 and TRBJ2-1, with D possibly matching TRBD1 (6 bases). Germline V gene data show CDR1 as KGHSH and CDR2 as LQKENI. The CDR3 spans 15 residues. The V end was cut by 1 base, the J end by 3 bases, with 10 bases between. DNA of the CDR3: TGTGCCAGCTCACCACTGGGACACAACTACAATGAGCAGTTCTTC. It specifies CASSPLGHNYNEQFF. The variable domain in full, completed from reference TRBV18 and TRBJ2-1, reads NAGVMQNPRHLVRRRGQEARLRCSPMKGHSHVYWYRQLPEEGLKFMVYLQKENIIDESGMPKERFSAEFPKEGPSILRIQQVVRGDSAAYFCASSPLGHNYNEQFFGPGTRLTVL.

The V and J genes are TRBV5-1 and TRBJ1-2; 9 nucleotides line up with TRBD1. J lost 2 bases, V lost 3 bases, and 2 bases had no gene match. This CDR3 contains 14 residues. Germline lookup yields CDR1 SGHRS and CDR2 YFSETQ. The CDR3 DNA reads as TGCGCCAGCAGCTCCGGGACAGGGAACTATGGCTACACCTTC. Translated: CASSSGTGNYGYTF.

This rearrangement joins TRBV4-2 to TRBJ2-7, with 7 bases lining up with TRBD2. The length of the CDR3 is 15 residues. Germline V gives CDR1 LGHNA, CDR2 YNFKEQ. V lost 4 bases to trimming and J lost 1 base; unmatched junction nucleotides: 7. The CDR3 loop reads CASSLGSSGSYEQYF. The CDR3, as DNA: TGTGCCAGCAGCCTTGGGTCTAGCGGTTCCTACGAGCAGTACTTC.

V is TRBV18 and J is TRBJ2-5, with 9 nucleotides matching TRBD2. Trimming took 5 bases from V and 2 from J; bases not matched to a gene: 3. The CDR3 is 14 amino acids. Germline CDR1 reads KGHSH; CDR2 reads LQKENI. CDR3 sequence reads: CASSRGLAQETQYF. The CDR3 DNA follows: TGTGCCAGCTCAAGAGGACTAGCGCAAGAGACCCAGTACTTC.

This chain joins TRBV28 and TRBJ1-4; 8 positions agree with TRBD1. Germline assignment: CDR1 MDHEN and CDR2 SYDVKM. J gave up 4 bases and V 2 bases, and 3 bases lay outside the gene matches. This CDR3 has 15 amino acids. The CDR3: CASSLQGALNEKLFF. The CDR3 DNA sequence: TGTGCCAGCAGTTTACAGGGGGCACTTAATGAAAAACTGTTTTTT.

This clone was detected a few times. The chain combines TRBV6-8 with TRBJ2-1, with TRBD2 matching 13 bases. Trimming at V came to 2 bases and at J to 5 bases, leaving 18 bases not matched to a gene. CDR3 length equals 21 residues. Germline CDR1 MNHGY, CDR2 SAAAGT. CDR3 residues: CASSYEAVGAVGTSGNNEQFF. The CDR3 DNA follows: TGTGCCAGCAGTTACGAGGCTGTGGGGGCAGTTGGGACTAGCGGGAACAATGAGCAGTTCTTC.

This clone was counted only a few times. V is TRBV5-8 and J is TRBJ1-1; D is uncertain. V lost 0 bases and J lost 4, with 19 bases in between. The CDR3 is 17 residues long. Germline V gene data show CDR1 as SGHTS and CDR2 as YDEGEE. CDR3 in amino acids: CASSLGLIWRAGTEAFF. CDR3 coding DNA: TGTGCCAGCAGCTTGGGCCTTATTTGGCGGGCTGGCACTGAAGCTTTCTTT.

The chain combines TRBV3-1 (or the pseudogene TRBV3-2) with TRBJ2-7; a weak D match, TRBD2 (6 bases). This CDR3 has 15 residues. Germline-derived CDR1 and CDR2 are LGHDT and YNNKEL (reference sequence). V lost 4 bases, J lost 2 bases, and 15 bases lay in between. CDR3 residues: CASSLNWDLTYEQYF. CDR3 nucleotide sequence: TGTGCCAGCAGCCTAAACTGGGACTTGACCTACGAGCAGTACTTC.

This chain connects TRBV7-4 to TRBJ1-1; possibly TRBD1 for D (6 bases). The length of the CDR3 is 14 residues. Germline-derived CDR1 and CDR2 are SGHVT and SQSDAQ. Deletions cut 5 bases from V and 0 bases from J, with 10 bases between. The DNA of the CDR3 is TGTGCCAGCAGCCCCCACAGGGTGAACACTGAAGCTTTCTTT. Its translation is CASSPHRVNTEAFF.

This chain joins TRBV5-5 and TRBJ1-2; D call uncertain. The CDR3 is 14 residues long. Germline assignment: CDR1 SGHKS and CDR2 YYEKEE (reference sequence). Trimming left V 0 bases short and J 1 base short, with 7 bases between. CDR3 sequence (DNA): TGTGCCAGCAGCTTGGTGGCCAATAACTATGGCTACACCTTC. It yields the protein CASSLVANNYGYTF.